These T cell receptor beta chains were read from a single sample in a study of T cells in tuberculosis. Assay used: immunoSEQ multiplex PCR; TCRdb lists only in-frame clones, some missing. The sample comprises about 34,000 clones, approximately 93% of which are singletons, and 2.2% rests with the top ten. The sequenced material came from PBMCs. The receptors were sampled from a donor between 10 and 35 years old with latent tuberculosis or without tuberculosis infection. Both conserved end residues are part of each CDR3. D genes are given only for firm matches.

j_gene: TRBJ1-1
d_gene: .
v_gene: TRBV5-6
CDR3aa: CASSLAGIRDTEAFF

j_gene: TRBJ1-1
d_gene: TRBD1
v_gene: TRBV9
CDR3aa: CASSVVRTGHLGAFF

j_gene: TRBJ1-5
d_gene: .
v_gene: TRBV10-3
CDR3aa: CAISETNQPQHF

j_gene: TRBJ1-1
d_gene: .
v_gene: TRBV2
CDR3aa: CASSEKMGGAGASF

j_gene: TRBJ2-7
d_gene: .
v_gene: TRBV19
CDR3aa: CASSIGMAAEQYF

j_gene: TRBJ1-5
d_gene: .
v_gene: TRBV2
CDR3aa: CASSPGMVSLRGNQPQHF

j_gene: TRBJ2-7
d_gene: .
v_gene: TRBV14
CDR3aa: CASSGGLEQYF

j_gene: TRBJ1-5
d_gene: .
v_gene: TRBV19
CDR3aa: CASSPTGNQPQHF

j_gene: TRBJ1-2
d_gene: TRBD1
v_gene: TRBV5-1
CDR3aa: CASRIDDRGNYGYTF

j_gene: TRBJ1-2
d_gene: .
v_gene: TRBV11-2
CDR3aa: CASSRQAPYGYTF

j_gene: TRBJ2-1
d_gene: TRBD2
v_gene: TRBV7-8
CDR3aa: CASSLGLAGGHRRYNEQFF

j_gene: TRBJ2-5
d_gene: .
v_gene: TRBV14
CDR3aa: CASSQDLVQWGPQETQYF

j_gene: TRBJ2-5
d_gene: .
v_gene: TRBV7-2
CDR3aa: CASAYGGRETQYF

j_gene: TRBJ1-2
d_gene: .
v_gene: TRBV6-5
CDR3aa: CASTPGNGYTF

j_gene: TRBJ2-1
d_gene: TRBD1
v_gene: TRBV18
CDR3aa: CASSLFPGQGAREQFF

j_gene: TRBJ2-3
d_gene: .
v_gene: TRBV6-4
CDR3aa: CASSHLLGTDTQYF

j_gene: TRBJ1-4
d_gene: .
v_gene: TRBV28
CDR3aa: CASRQGDEKLFF

j_gene: TRBJ1-2
d_gene: .
v_gene: TRBV6-5
CDR3aa: CASRTHAGTGYTF

j_gene: TRBJ1-6
d_gene: .
v_gene: TRBV28
CDR3aa: CASGRQSSYNSPLHF

j_gene: TRBJ1-2
d_gene: TRBD1
v_gene: TRBV5-6
CDR3aa: CASSPGTGGRYYGYTF